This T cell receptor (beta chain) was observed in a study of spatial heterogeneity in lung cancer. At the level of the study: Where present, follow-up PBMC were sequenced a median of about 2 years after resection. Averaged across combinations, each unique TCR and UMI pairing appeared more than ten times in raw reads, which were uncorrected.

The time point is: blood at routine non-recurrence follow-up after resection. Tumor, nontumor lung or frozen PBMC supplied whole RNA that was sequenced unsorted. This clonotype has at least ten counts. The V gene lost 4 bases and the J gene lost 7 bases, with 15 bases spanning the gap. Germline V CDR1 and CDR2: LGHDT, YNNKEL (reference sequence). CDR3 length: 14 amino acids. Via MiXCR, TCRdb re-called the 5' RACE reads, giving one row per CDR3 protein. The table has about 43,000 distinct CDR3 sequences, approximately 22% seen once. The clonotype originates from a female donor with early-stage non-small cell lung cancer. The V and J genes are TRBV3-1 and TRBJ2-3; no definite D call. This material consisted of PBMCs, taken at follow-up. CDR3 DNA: TGTGCCAGCAGCCGGACCCCCCATGTGAATACGCAGTATTTT. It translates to CASSRTPHVNTQYF.